A selection of T cell receptor beta chains follows, all from one sample in a study of regulatory T cells in long-lasting Graves disease. TCRdb analysed the multiplex PCR reads with MiXCR anew, one entry per CDR3 protein. The sample yields some 340,000 distinct CDR3 sequences, roughly 25% seen once. Sequences were derived from peripheral blood mononuclear cells (PBMCs), sampled when the disease was refractory, from a patient treated with antithyroid drugs. The source of these receptors is a woman in her thirties or forties with Graves disease. Each CDR3 is given with its conserved first and last residue. A D gene is named only where the DNA matches it firmly. A row's size may be missing; if present it is once, few, many or a size class.

v_gene	abundance	d_gene	j_gene	CDR3aa	CDR3nt
TRBV20-1	many	TRBD2	TRBJ2-7	CSASSASGFYEQYF	TGCAGTGCTAGTTCCGCTAGCGGATTCTACGAGCAGTACTTC
TRBV20-1	few	.	TRBJ1-1	CSARLISGHTEAFF	TGCAGTGCTAGGCTAATTTCGGGGCACACTGAAGCTTTCTTT
TRBV15	.	TRBD1	TRBJ1-5	CATSRDGQGVVQPQHF	TGTGCCACCAGCAGAGATGGCCAGGGGGTGGTTCAGCCCCAGCATTTT
TRBV3-1	many	.	TRBJ2-5	CASSRGRNQETQYF	TGTGCCAGCAGCCGTGGACGGAACCAAGAGACCCAGTACTTC
TRBV12-3/TRBV12-4	many	.	TRBJ2-2	CASRSATTGELFF	TGTGCCAGCAGGAGCGCCACCACCGGGGAGCTGTTTTTT
TRBV20-1	.	.	TRBJ2-6	CSASLPATYSSGANVLTF	TGCAGTGCTAGCCTCCCGGCGACTTACAGCTCTGGGGCCAACGTCCTGACTTTC
TRBV5-1	few	.	TRBJ2-5	CASSLSDQRQETQYF	TGCGCCAGCAGCTTGTCGGACCAGCGACAAGAGACCCAGTACTTC
TRBV28	many	TRBD1	TRBJ1-1	CASKSGQGATEAFF	TGTGCCAGCAAGTCGGGACAGGGAGCCACTGAAGCTTTCTTT
TRBV3-1	many	.	TRBJ2-5	CASSQDIEPAWETQYF	TGTGCCAGCAGCCAAGATATAGAACCTGCATGGGAGACCCAGTACTTC
TRBV5-6	.	TRBD1	TRBJ2-4	CASSSGTGRNIQYF	TGTGCCAGCAGCTCCGGGACAGGGAGGAACATTCAGTACTTC
TRBV6-5	.	.	TRBJ1-4	CASSYGGMSNEKLFF	TGTGCCAGCAGTTACGGGGGGATGTCGAATGAAAAACTGTTTTTT
TRBV6-5	many	.	TRBJ2-4	CASSLSGLAKNIQYF	TGTGCCAGCAGTTTATCAGGACTAGCCAAAAACATTCAGTACTTC
TRBV7-9	.	.	TRBJ2-7	CASRPAGAGYEQYF	TGTGCCAGCAGGCCGGCGGGGGCCGGGTACGAGCAGTACTTC
TRBV5-6	.	TRBD2	TRBJ2-5	CASSLELGGEETQYF	TGTGCCAGCAGCTTGGAATTGGGGGGGGAAGAGACCCAGTACTTC
TRBV4-1	.	.	TRBJ2-7	CASSQDLSPEQYF	TGCGCCAGCAGCCAAGATTTATCGCCCGAGCAGTACTTC
TRBV6-1	few	.	TRBJ1-1	CASTRGRNTEAFF	TGTGCCAGCACCAGGGGACGGAACACTGAAGCTTTCTTT
TRBV28	many	TRBD1	TRBJ1-5	CASSLSGQGRQPQHF	TGTGCCAGCAGTCTTTCTGGACAGGGGCGACAGCCCCAGCATTTT
TRBV29-1	many	.	TRBJ2-2	CSEAGICVANTGELFF	TGCAGCGAGGCAGGGATTTGCGTTGCGAACACCGGGGAGCTGTTTTTT
TRBV2	many	.	TRBJ2-4	CASRTGMGRGYIQYF	TGTGCCAGCAGGACTGGGATGGGGAGAGGGTACATTCAGTACTTC
TRBV19	many	.	TRBJ1-1	CASSRRGQRNTEAFF	TGTGCCAGTAGTAGGAGGGGCCAGAGGAACACTGAAGCTTTCTTT
TRBV28	many	TRBD2	TRBJ2-7	CASSLSGRFSYEQYF	TGTGCCAGCAGTTTGAGCGGGAGATTCTCCTACGAGCAGTACTTC
TRBV12-3/TRBV12-4	few	.	TRBJ2-1	CASSSSGTHNEQFF	TGTGCCAGCAGTTCCTCTGGGACTCACAATGAGCAGTTCTTC
TRBV27	few	TRBD2	TRBJ2-2	CAGSSGLAGPGELFF	TGTGCCGGCAGCTCGGGACTAGCGGGACCCGGGGAGCTGTTTTTT
TRBV5-1	.	.	TRBJ1-6	CASSLDNNSPLHF	TGCGCCAGCAGCTTGGACAATAATTCACCCCTCCACTTT
TRBV12-3/TRBV12-4	many	.	TRBJ2-4	CASSSGTENIQYF	TGTGCCAGCAGCTCCGGGACGGAAAACATTCAGTACTTC
TRBV28	.	.	TRBJ1-2	CASSRLDGLGVNYGYTF	TGTGCCAGCAGTCGACTCGACGGACTAGGAGTAAACTATGGCTACACCTTC
TRBV6-5	many	TRBD2	TRBJ2-3	CASSSKTSVGTDTQYF	TGTGCCAGCAGTTCAAAGACTAGCGTCGGCACAGATACGCAGTATTTT
TRBV12-5	few	.	TRBJ2-2	CASGRNEGELFF	TGTGCTAGTGGCCGTAATGAAGGGGAGCTGTTTTTT
TRBV7-8	.	.	TRBJ2-5	CASSSLPRTEETQYF	TGTGCCAGCAGCTCCCTCCCCCGGACCGAAGAGACCCAGTACTTC
TRBV20-1	many	TRBD2	TRBJ2-3	CSATTPGLAVTDTQYF	TGCAGTGCTACCACCCCGGGACTAGCGGTCACAGATACGCAGTATTTT
TRBV5-5	.	.	TRBJ2-6	CASSPREGSGANVLTF	TGTGCCAGCAGCCCTAGAGAAGGGTCTGGGGCCAACGTCCTGACTTTC
TRBV7-3	many	.	TRBJ2-7	CASRAGTRGREQYF	TGTGCCAGCAGGGCCGGGACAAGAGGACGCGAGCAGTACTTC
TRBV2	many	TRBD1	TRBJ1-4	CASSEEGAWEKLFF	TGTGCCAGCAGCGAAGAGGGGGCTTGGGAAAAACTGTTTTTT
TRBV19	.	TRBD1	TRBJ1-6	CASRMGQHYSPLHF	TGTGCCAGTAGAATGGGACAGCATTATTCACCCCTCCACTTT
TRBV11-2	.	TRBD1	TRBJ2-7	CASSLDRLYEQYF	TGTGCCAGCAGCTTGGACAGGCTTTACGAGCAGTACTTC
TRBV28	once	.	TRBJ2-5	CASRTNRVGWETQYF	TGTGCCAGCAGAACTAACAGGGTAGGTTGGGAGACCCAGTACTTC
TRBV28	many	.	TRBJ1-1	CASSFPGVGFNTEAFF	TGTGCCAGCAGTTTCCCAGGGGTCGGCTTTAACACTGAAGCTTTCTTT
TRBV20-1	.	.	TRBJ2-7	CSANPDREEFYEQYF	TGCAGTGCTAACCCGGACCGTGAAGAGTTCTACGAGCAGTACTTC
TRBV7-8	many	TRBD2	TRBJ2-2	CASNPGTSGSTGELFF	TGTGCCAGCAACCCTGGGACTAGCGGGAGCACCGGGGAGCTGTTTTTT
TRBV27	many	.	TRBJ1-6	CASSLSGAGNNSPLHF	TGTGCCAGCAGTTTGTCCGGTGCGGGGAATAATTCACCCCTCCACTTT
TRBV7-2	many	.	TRBJ2-7	CASSWTLDLEQYF	TGTGCCAGCAGCTGGACTTTAGATCTCGAGCAGTACTTC
TRBV14	.	TRBD1	TRBJ2-2	CASSRSKGQLNTGELFF	TGTGCCAGCAGCCGTTCAAAGGGACAGCTGAACACCGGGGAGCTGTTTTTT
TRBV7-3	many	.	TRBJ2-7	CASSFLQGHEQYF	TGTGCCAGCAGCTTCCTCCAGGGTCACGAGCAGTACTTC
TRBV20-1	many	.	TRBJ1-1	CSASFNTEAFF	TGCAGTGCTAGCTTCAACACTGAAGCTTTCTTT
TRBV28	many	TRBD1	TRBJ1-1	CASSFFRGHTEAFF	TGTGCCAGCAGTTTTTTCAGGGGGCACACTGAAGCTTTCTTT
TRBV28	few	TRBD1	TRBJ1-2	CASSSVGQSYGYTF	TGTGCCAGCAGCAGCGTGGGACAGTCGTATGGCTACACCTTC
TRBV28	many	TRBD1	TRBJ1-5	CASSLVWGTGGQPQHF	TGTGCCAGCAGTTTAGTTTGGGGGACAGGGGGTCAGCCCCAGCATTTT
TRBV2	few	.	TRBJ2-1	CASSQDRGKYNEQFF	TGTGCCAGCAGCCAAGATCGGGGCAAATACAATGAGCAGTTCTTC
TRBV12-3/TRBV12-4	many	.	TRBJ2-7	CASSFGTISYEQYF	TGTGCCAGCAGTTTCGGGACGATCTCCTACGAGCAGTACTTC
TRBV5-1	many	.	TRBJ2-7	CASSPVAGESSYEQYF	TGCGCCAGCAGCCCTGTAGCAGGGGAGAGCTCCTACGAGCAGTACTTC
TRBV19	.	.	TRBJ1-1	CASSTSTWGFTEAFF	TGTGCCAGTAGTACCTCAACGTGGGGGTTCACTGAAGCTTTCTTT
TRBV10-3	many	TRBD2	TRBJ2-7	CAIRGNSGNSYEQYF	TGTGCCATCAGAGGGAATAGCGGGAACTCCTACGAGCAGTACTTC
TRBV12-3/TRBV12-4	many	.	TRBJ1-2	CASSLPGDYGYTF	TGTGCCAGCAGTTTACCGGGCGACTATGGCTACACCTTC